This entry lists 25 T cell receptor beta chains sequenced from one sample in a study of shared clonotypes between healthy human individuals. The naive CD8 population came from CD45RO-negative cells selected for CCR7, without terminally differentiated effector memory CD45RA+ cells. Repertoires were generated with immunoSEQ multiplex PCR, while TCRdb's copy carries only in-frame clones and drops some. The top ten clones hold approximately 1.6% of a sample with about 2.1 million clones, around 93% of them seen once. The sample comprised naive CD8+ T cells from PBMCs. The receptors come from a man in his late teens or twenties in good health. Some clones in this sample may be carry-over from other donors' samples.

The chain links TRBV19 to TRBJ2-1; a weak D match, TRBD2 (5 bases). Trimming shortened V by 0 bases and J by 3 bases, and 15 bases separated the two germline ends. The CDR3 length is 17 residues. The germline V gene has CDR1 LNHDA and CDR2 SQIVND (reference sequence). The CDR3, as DNA: TGTGCCAGTAGTATAGATCCATGGTCAGAGGGCTACAATGAGCAGTTCTTC. Translating gives CASSIDPWSEGYNEQFF.

This rearrangement joins TRBV29-1 to TRBJ2-7; 13 bases map to TRBD2. Per the germline V gene, CDR1 is SQVTM and CDR2 is ANQGSEA. This CDR3 has 14 residues. The ends lost 8 bases at V and 6 bases at J; junction bases unmatched: 10. The CDR3 sequence is CSPSLAGGPIEQYF. CDR3 DNA sequence: TGCAGCCCCTCACTAGCGGGAGGGCCCATCGAGCAGTACTTC.

The chain uses TRBV9 and TRBJ2-3; a possible D gene is TRBD1 (5 bases). CDR3 length equals 14 residues. CDR1 and CDR2 from the germline V gene are SGDLS and YYNGEE. Trimming shortened V by 3 bases and J by 2 bases, and 10 bases separated the two germline ends. The CDR3 is CASSAQGDTDTQYF. The CDR3 nucleotides are TGTGCCAGCAGCGCGCAAGGGGACACAGATACGCAGTATTTT. Together with reference TRBV9 and TRBJ2-3, the CDR3 gives the full variable domain: DSGVTQTPKHLITATGQRVTLRCSPRSGDLSVYWYQQSLDQGLQFLIQYYNGEERAKGNILERFSAQQFPDLHSELNLSSLELGDSALYFCASSAQGDTDTQYFGPGTRLTVL.

This chain connects TRBV7-3 to TRBJ1-6, with unresolved D. V was trimmed by 1 base and J by 0 bases, leaving 10 bases between them. Per germline, CDR1 SGHTA and CDR2 FQGTGA. This CDR3 is 17 amino acids long. Here the CDR3 DNA reads TGTGCCAGCAGCTTAAAGGGCGGAGCCTCCTATAATTCACCCCTCCACTTT. It codes for CASSLKGGASYNSPLHF. The complete variable domain, with remaining parts taken from reference TRBV7-3 and TRBJ1-6, reads GAGVSQTPSNKVTEKGKYVELRCDPISGHTALYWYRQSLGQGPEFLIYFQGTGAADDSGLPNDRFFAVRPEGSVSTLKIQRTERGDSAVYLCASSLKGGASYNSPLHFGNGTRLTVT.

Only a few counts were recorded for this clone. This sample includes further DNA sequences coding for the same CDR3. V is TRBV20-1 and J is TRBJ2-7; no clear D. CDR1 DFQATT and CDR2 SNEGSKA come from the germline V gene (reference sequence). Deletions cut 1 base from V and 2 bases from J, with 0 bases between. The CDR3 has 10 residues. This CDR3 reads CSARAYEQYF. CDR3 nucleotide sequence: TGCAGTGCTAGAGCCTACGAGCAGTACTTC.

J is TRBJ1-2 and V is TRBV4-1, with a weak D call TRBD1 (5 bases). Per the germline V gene, CDR1 is MGHRA and CDR2 is YSYEKL. The germline V and J ends were trimmed by 0 bases and 0 bases, with 11 bases remaining between them. The CDR3 totals 16 residues. The CDR3 DNA sequence: TGCGCCAGCAGCCAAGACGGGGGACCCTCTAACTATGGCTACACCTTC. Its protein product is CASSQDGGPSNYGYTF.

The genes are TRBV6-5 and TRBJ1-2, with D possibly matching TRBD1 (5 bases). Germline V gene sequence: CDR1 MNHEY, CDR2 SVGAGI. Trimming shortened V by 5 bases and J by 6 bases, and 16 bases separated the two germline ends. There are 14 residues in the CDR3. The CDR3 coding sequence is TGTGCCAGCAGTCAACTAATGGGGGTAGATGGCTACACCTTC. Amino acid sequence: CASSQLMGVDGYTF.

This rearrangement joins TRBV7-2 to TRBJ2-5, with TRBD2 matching over 12 bases. The CDR3 runs to 17 residues. V was pared by 4 bases and J by 5 bases, with 11 bases of the junction left unmatched. Germline lookup yields CDR1 SGHTA and CDR2 FQGNSA. In DNA form, the CDR3 reads TGTGCCAGCAGCTCGCTCGACGGGCTAGCGGGAGGGGAGACCCAGTACTTC. This translates into CASSSLDGLAGGETQYF.

The J gene is TRBJ2-3, the V gene TRBV6-4, with 13 bases aligning to TRBD2. CDR1 is MRHNA, CDR2 SNTAGT, per germline. CDR3 length: 16 amino acids. Trimming took 0 bases from V and 5 from J; bases not matched to a gene: 2. CDR3 amino acids: CASSDSGLAGRDTQYF. The CDR3 DNA is TGTGCCAGCAGTGACTCGGGACTAGCGGGAAGAGATACGCAGTATTTT.

This chain uses TRBV5-1 with TRBJ2-7; D could derive from TRBD1 or TRBD2 (5 bases each). The CDR3 covers 15 residues. Trimming took 1 base from V and 5 from J, leaving 16 bases between them. Per germline, CDR1 SGHRS and CDR2 YFSETQ. CDR3 protein: CASSLSGTGWDEQYF. Written as DNA, the CDR3 is TGCGCCAGCAGCTTGTCGGGGACGGGTTGGGACGAGCAGTACTTC.

The chain has TRBV5-8 and TRBJ2-3, with D perhaps given as TRBD1 or TRBD2 (7 bases each). CDR3 length: 14 residues. V was shortened by 8 bases and J by 3 bases, with 16 bases between the two germline ends. Germline CDR1 reads SGHTS; CDR2 reads YDEGEE. The CDR3 reads CARGGGSVTDTQYF. CDR3 nucleotides: TGTGCCAGAGGGGGCGGGAGCGTAACAGATACGCAGTATTTT. Variable domain in full (rest from reference TRBV5-8 and TRBJ2-3): EAGVTQSPTHLIKTRGQQATLRCSPISGHTSVYWYQQALGLGLQFLLWYDEGEERNRGNFPPRFSGRQFPNYSSELNVNALELEDSALYLCARGGGSVTDTQYFGPGTRLTVL.

The DNA for the CDR3 is TGCAGCGTCCTAGGTTATAGGGGTCGAGACGAGCAGTACTTC. Protein sequence: CSVLGYRGRDEQYF. The chain employs TRBV29-1 and TRBJ2-7, with D possibly matching TRBD1 (5 bases). The CDR3 is 14 residues long. CDR1 and CDR2 (germline): SQVTM, ANQGSEA. V was shortened by 6 bases and J by 5 bases, with 20 bases between the two germline ends.

In nucleotides, the CDR3 is TGTGCCACCTACTTACGGTGGCAGGGTGAAAAACTGTTTTTT. Its translation: CATYLRWQGEKLFF. This chain joins TRBV28 and TRBJ1-4, with D perhaps TRBD1 (5 bases). Germline-derived CDR1 and CDR2 are MDHEN and SYDVKM. This CDR3 is built from 14 residues. V was clipped by 10 bases and J by 7 bases, with 19 bases between them.

The rearrangement links TRBV27 to TRBJ2-7, with D perhaps TRBD1 (5 bases). The CDR3 runs to 14 residues. V lost 4 bases and J 3 bases, leaving 13 bases between the germline ends. Germline CDR1 MNHEY, CDR2 SMNVEV (reference sequence). This CDR3 reads CASSYGRTNYEQYF. In DNA, the CDR3 is TGTGCCAGCAGTTACGGACGGACAAACTACGAGCAGTACTTC.

J is TRBJ1-5 and V is TRBV2; the D gene is possibly TRBD1 (5 bases). Trimming shortened V by 3 bases and J by 0 bases, and 12 bases separated the two germline ends. Germline CDR1 reads SNHLY; CDR2 reads FYNNEI. The CDR3 is 16 amino acids. Here the CDR3 DNA reads TGTGCCAGCAGTGACACAGGCCCCAATAGCAATCAGCCCCAGCATTTT. Protein: CASSDTGPNSNQPQHF. Complete variable domain (other parts from reference TRBV2 and TRBJ1-5): EPEVTQTPSHQVTQMGQEVILRCVPISNHLYFYWYRQILGQKVEFLVSFYNNEISEKSEIFDDQFSVERPDGSNFTLKIRSTKLEDSAMYFCASSDTGPNSNQPQHFGDGTRLSIL.

The chain employs TRBV6-5 and TRBJ2-2, with 10 bases aligning to TRBD1. Germline assignment: CDR1 MNHEY and CDR2 SVGAGI. Trimming cost V 4 bases and J 6 bases; bases outside gene matches: 5. This CDR3 comprises 15 residues. The CDR3 loop reads CASSFGTGDPGELFF. The CDR3 DNA is TGTGCCAGCAGTTTCGGGACAGGGGATCCCGGGGAGCTGTTTTTT.

The chain has TRBV19 and TRBJ2-7; no firm D call. V lost 7 bases, J lost 2 bases, and 15 bases lay in between. The germline CDR1 and CDR2 sequences are LNHDA and SQIVND (reference sequence). The CDR3 length is 14 residues. CDR3 DNA sequence: TGTGCCAGTACTCCGCCTGGGTGGCCCTACGAGCAGTACTTC. This gives the protein CASTPPGWPYEQYF.

The chain is built from TRBV27 and TRBJ2-3, with D perhaps TRBD1 or TRBD2 (5 bases each). V shed 11 bases and J shed 1 base, with 16 bases lying between them. Germline V gene lookup returns CDR1 MNHEY and CDR2 SMNVEV (reference sequence). There are 14 residues in the CDR3. The CDR3 DNA reads TGTGCCTCTAAGCCCCGGGACGGCACAGATACGCAGTATTTT. Its translation is CASKPRDGTDTQYF.

The chain carries TRBV14 and TRBJ1-1, with D possibly being TRBD1 (5 bases). V was trimmed by 4 bases and J by 1 base, leaving 13 bases between them. In germline, CDR1 is SGHDN, CDR2 FVKESK. This CDR3 is 15 amino acids long. DNA for the CDR3: TGTGCCAGCAGCCCTTGGGGACTGCCGAACACTGAAGCTTTCTTT. This codes for CASSPWGLPNTEAFF.

Note on this clone: Different DNA sequences within this sample yield the same CDR3. The V call is TRBV4-1, the J call TRBJ2-7, with D perhaps TRBD1 (6 bases). The CDR3 runs 15 residues. The germline V and J ends were trimmed by 3 bases and 0 bases, with 12 bases remaining between them. Germline-derived CDR1 and CDR2 are MGHRA and YSYEKL. Written as DNA, the CDR3 is TGCGCCAGCAGCCAGGTGGACAGTAGCTCCTACGAGCAGTACTTC. This encodes CASSQVDSSSYEQYF.

In regard to this clone: The same CDR3 can be traced to other DNA sequences in this sample. V is TRBV4-2 and J is TRBJ2-7, with unresolved D. The CDR3 contains 12 residues. Germline V gene lookup returns CDR1 LGHNA and CDR2 YNFKEQ. Trimming left V 1 base short and J 4 bases short, with 5 bases between. The CDR3 loop is CASSQVGYEQYF. Here the CDR3 DNA reads TGTGCCAGCAGCCAAGTAGGATACGAGCAGTACTTC.

The CDR3 bases are TGTGCCAGCAGCCTCGGTCGATCCCTTAACACTGAAGCTTTCTTT. Translated: CASSLGRSLNTEAFF. The chain joins TRBV27 to TRBJ1-1; D gene unclear. V lost 6 bases and J 2 bases, leaving 16 bases between the germline ends. The CDR3 loop spans 15 amino acids. Germline CDR1 MNHEY, CDR2 SMNVEV (reference sequence).

The V and J genes are TRBV5-8 and TRBJ1-5; D is unclear. Germline V gene sequence: CDR1 SGHTS, CDR2 YDEGEE. With 0 bases removed from V and 4 bases from J, the gap between germline ends came to 11 bases. The CDR3 spans 15 residues. This chain's CDR3 is CASSLGWQSNQPQHF. The CDR3 DNA sequence: TGTGCCAGCAGCTTGGGTTGGCAGTCAAATCAGCCCCAGCATTTT.

The gene calls are TRBV9 and TRBJ2-4; 7 bases agree with TRBD1. V lost 3 bases, J lost 1 base, and 7 bases stayed unmatched. The CDR3 length is 16 residues. CDR1 SGDLS and CDR2 YYNGEE come from the germline V gene. The CDR3 DNA is TGTGCCAGCAGCGCGCAAACAGGGGAGGCCAAAAACATTCAGTACTTC. This codes for CASSAQTGEAKNIQYF.

For this clone: Other DNA variants within this sample encode the same CDR3. This chain joins TRBV7-3 and TRBJ2-1, with D unclear. V gave up 5 bases and J gave up 1 base, with 12 bases separating them. Germline CDR1 and CDR2: SGHTA and FQGTGA. The CDR3 length is 15 residues. The DNA for the CDR3 is TGTGCCAGCAGCCCAGGTGCTGGGTCCTACAATGAGCAGTTCTTC. Its translation is CASSPGAGSYNEQFF.